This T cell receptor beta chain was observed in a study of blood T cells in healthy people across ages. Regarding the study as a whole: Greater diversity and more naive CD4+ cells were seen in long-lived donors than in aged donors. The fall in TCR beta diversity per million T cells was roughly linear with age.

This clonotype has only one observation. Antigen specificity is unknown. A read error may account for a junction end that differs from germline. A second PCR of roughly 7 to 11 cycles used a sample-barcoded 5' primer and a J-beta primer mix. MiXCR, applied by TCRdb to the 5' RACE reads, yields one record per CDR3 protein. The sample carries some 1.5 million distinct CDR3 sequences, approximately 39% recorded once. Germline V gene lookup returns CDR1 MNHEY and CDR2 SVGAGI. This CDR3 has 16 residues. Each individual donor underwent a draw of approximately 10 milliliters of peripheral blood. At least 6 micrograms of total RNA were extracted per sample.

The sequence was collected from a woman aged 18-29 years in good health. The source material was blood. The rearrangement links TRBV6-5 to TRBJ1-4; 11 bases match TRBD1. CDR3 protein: CASSYSGTGGGEKPFF. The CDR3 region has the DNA TGTGCCAGCAGTTACTCCGGGACAGGGGGTGGCGAAAAACCGTTTTTT.